This TCR beta chain derives from a study of T cell responses to AZD1222 COVID-19 vaccine. The germline V and J ends were trimmed by 5 bases and 0 bases, with 8 bases remaining between them. From germline, CDR1 is LNHDA and CDR2 SQIVND (reference sequence). The CDR3 covers 14 residues. The repertoire was sequenced with immunoSEQ multiplex PCR; TCRdb's copy has only in-frame clones and lacks some. The sample holds 150,000 to 200,000 clones; 85% to 95% are singletons and the top ten take 0.9%. This TCR derives from an adult in good health. Source: peripheral blood, taken on day 0 of AZD1222 vaccination. V is TRBV19 and J is TRBJ2-4, with a possible D match to TRBD2 (5 bases). The CDR3 sequence: CASSLGLAKNIQYF. The CDR3 bases are TGTGCCAGTAGTCTCGGACTAGCCAAAAACATTCAGTACTTC.